Shown below are 30 T cell receptor beta chains from a single sample sequenced in a study of glioma-infiltrating T cells after dendritic cell vaccination. Generated by immunoSEQ multiplex PCR, the TCRdb table keeps only in-frame clones and is missing some. The table includes 100,000 or so clones, around 89% detected once. The time point denotes: after dendritic cell vaccination, including at tumor progression/relapse. The sequencing used blood, collected after dendritic cell vaccination. Receptors originate from a human donor with glioblastoma.

V is TRBV5-1 and J is TRBJ2-1, with 9 bases matching TRBD1. V shed 2 bases and J 7 bases; nucleotides not matched to a gene: 10. Germline CDR1 SGHRS, CDR2 YFSETQ. The CDR3 has 16 amino acids. Here the CDR3 reads CASSLGGTGNGNEQFF. In DNA, the CDR3 is TGCGCCAGCAGCTTAGGCGGGACAGGGAATGGTAATGAGCAGTTCTTC.

The chain uses TRBV6-1 and TRBJ1-5; D perhaps matches TRBD1 (5 bases). The CDR3 consists of 13 residues. The V gene's germline CDR1 is MNHNS and CDR2 SASEGT. V lost 6 bases to trimming and J lost 3 bases, with 9 bases between them. CDR3 loop: CASRAGINQPQHF. For the CDR3, the DNA is TGTGCCAGCAGGGCAGGGATCAATCAGCCCCAGCATTTT.

This rearrangement joins TRBV2 to TRBJ1-2; D is perhaps TRBD1 (6 bases). V was shortened by 3 bases and J by 4 bases, with 15 bases between the two germline ends. The CDR3 loop spans 15 amino acids. Germline lookup yields CDR1 SNHLY and CDR2 FYNNEI. CDR3: CASSDSWGPLYGYTF. CDR3 DNA: TGTGCCAGCAGTGATTCTTGGGGGCCCCTCTATGGCTACACCTTC.

The chain links TRBV2 to TRBJ2-1; D gene unclear. This CDR3 spans 13 amino acids. The germline CDR1 and CDR2 sequences are SNHLY and FYNNEI. The V and J ends lost 6 bases and 4 bases respectively, with 10 bases between them. The CDR3 region has the DNA TGTGCCAGCAGCGTAGGCGGATACAATGAGCAGTTCTTC. It translates to CASSVGGYNEQFF.

The rearrangement links TRBV6-5 to TRBJ2-3; D not certain. The V and J ends lost 7 bases and 0 bases respectively, with 14 bases between them. Germline V lookup: CDR1 MNHEY, CDR2 SVGAGI. This CDR3 comprises 15 residues. CDR3 amino acids: CASTPWASSTDTQYF. CDR3 DNA: TGTGCCAGCACCCCCTGGGCGTCTAGCACAGATACGCAGTATTTT.

In its sample, this clone was seen once. This chain connects TRBV6-5 to TRBJ1-2; TRBD1 agrees at 9 bases. Germline CDR1 and CDR2: MNHEY and SVGAGI. The CDR3 runs to 13 residues. V was pared by 9 bases and J by 2 bases, with 4 bases of the junction left unmatched. For the CDR3, the DNA is TGTGCCAGTAGGACAGGGGCGAACTATGGCTACACCTTC. Protein: CASRTGANYGYTF.

This chain links TRBV2 with TRBJ1-2; a possible D gene is TRBD1 (6 bases). The CDR3 sequence is 13 residues long. V was cut by 5 bases and J by 4 bases, with 11 bases left in between. The germline gives CDR1 SNHLY, CDR2 FYNNEI. This chain's CDR3 is CASSQGLSYGYTF. CDR3 nucleotide sequence: TGTGCCAGCAGTCAGGGGTTGAGCTATGGCTACACCTTC.

The chain recombines TRBV2 with TRBJ2-3, with 8 bases lining up with TRBD2. This CDR3 is built from 15 residues. Germline values: CDR1 SNHLY, CDR2 FYNNEI. V shed 4 bases and J 0 bases; nucleotides not matched to a gene: 3. CDR3 in DNA: TGTGCCAGCAGTGTCCGGGGGGGAAGCACAGATACGCAGTATTTT. Encoded protein: CASSVRGGSTDTQYF.

The chain combines TRBV6-1 with TRBJ1-1; maybe TRBD1 (6 bases). Between the trimmed V and J ends, which lost 6 bases and 1 base, there was a span of 12 bases. This CDR3 comprises 14 residues. The germline gives CDR1 MNHNS, CDR2 SASEGT. The CDR3 region is CASSPTGTNTEAFF. In DNA form, the CDR3 reads TGTGCCAGCAGCCCGACAGGAACGAACACTGAAGCTTTCTTT.

The chain combines TRBV10-3 with TRBJ1-1, with D maybe TRBD1 (5 bases). CDR1 ENHRY and CDR2 SYGVKD come from the germline V gene. The CDR3 length is 14 residues. The V gene lost 6 bases and the J gene lost 1 base, with 12 bases spanning the gap. This chain's CDR3 is CAIRPGTENTEAFF. In DNA, the CDR3 is TGTGCCATCAGACCCGGGACTGAGAACACTGAAGCTTTCTTT.

V and J are TRBV2 and TRBJ2-5; D is undetermined. This CDR3 is 14 amino acids long. The V gene's germline CDR1 is SNHLY and CDR2 FYNNEI. V dropped 6 bases and J dropped 1 base, with 12 bases sitting between them. The CDR3 spells CASRPKLGQETQYF. CDR3 sequence (DNA): TGTGCCAGCAGGCCTAAGCTTGGCCAAGAGACCCAGTACTTC.

The V call is TRBV5-1, the J call TRBJ1-1; no firm D call. This CDR3 region has 13 residues. The germline V gene encodes CDR1 SGHRS and CDR2 YFSETQ. V lost 3 bases and J lost 7, with 13 bases in between. CDR3 residues: CASSSGRMGEAFF. The CDR3 nucleotides read TGCGCCAGCAGCTCTGGGAGGATGGGTGAAGCTTTCTTT.

This CDR3 is CASSIQGGTGELFF. DNA of the CDR3: TGCGCCAGCAGCATACAGGGTGGCACCGGGGAGCTGTTTTTT. This rearrangement joins TRBV5-1 to TRBJ2-2; D is possibly TRBD1 (6 bases). Germline lookup yields CDR1 SGHRS and CDR2 YFSETQ. Deletions cut 4 bases from V and 4 bases from J, with 11 bases between. This CDR3 region has 14 residues.

The chain couples TRBV5-4 to TRBJ1-1; D perhaps matches TRBD1 (5 bases). The germline V gene has CDR1 SGHNT and CDR2 YYREEE (reference sequence). This CDR3 spans 14 amino acids. V was shortened by 0 bases and J by 4 bases, with 10 bases between the two germline ends. CDR3 sequence (DNA): TGTGCCAGCAGCTTGGACGCCGGGGGCACTGAAGCTTTCTTT. Translated, it gives CASSLDAGGTEAFF.

The chain uses TRBV19 and TRBJ2-2, with 11 bases matching TRBD2. Germline V gene sequence: CDR1 LNHDA, CDR2 SQIVND (reference sequence). Trimming took 6 bases from V and 5 from J; bases not matched to a gene: 5. The CDR3 length is 15 residues. The CDR3 spells CASRQLAGATGELFF. In nucleotides, the CDR3 is TGTGCCAGTAGGCAACTAGCGGGGGCGACCGGGGAGCTGTTTTTT.

This chain links TRBV6-6 with TRBJ1-1; perhaps TRBD1 as D (5 bases). In germline, CDR1 is MNHNY, CDR2 SVGAGI (reference sequence). This CDR3 region has 14 residues. Trimming took 8 bases from V and 4 from J, leaving 17 bases between them. For the CDR3, the DNA is TGTGCCAGCTCTCTTCAGGGCGGCCCCACTGAAGCTTTCTTT. This encodes CASSLQGGPTEAFF.

The genes are TRBV19 and TRBJ1-4; tentative D call: TRBD1 (6 bases). The V end was cut by 7 bases, the J end by 3 bases, with 15 bases between. Looked up from germline, CDR1 is LNHDA and CDR2 is SQIVND (reference sequence). The CDR3 sequence is 15 residues long. CDR3 residues: CASTPAGAANEKLFF. Here the CDR3 DNA reads TGTGCCAGTACCCCGGCAGGGGCGGCTAATGAAAAACTGTTTTTT.

The chain recombines TRBV30 with TRBJ2-2; tentative D call: TRBD1 (6 bases). This CDR3 is 14 amino acids long. From germline, CDR1 is GTSNPN and CDR2 SVGIG (reference sequence). V lost 4 bases, J lost 6 bases, and 15 bases lay in between. As DNA, the CDR3 is TGTGCCTGGAACCTCTTAGGGGGTGCCGGGGAGCTGTTTTTT. Amino acid sequence: CAWNLLGGAGELFF.

This CDR3 reads CASSLVDRGTQYF. Written as DNA, the CDR3 is TGTGCCAGCAGCTTAGTTGACCGCGGGACCCAGTACTTC. The chain carries TRBV7-9 and TRBJ2-5; D remains ambiguous. Germline lookup yields CDR1 SEHNR and CDR2 FQNEAQ (reference sequence). The ends were cut back, 1 base at V and 7 bases at J, with 10 bases in the middle. The CDR3 is made up of 13 amino acids.

This chain connects TRBV29-1 to TRBJ1-5; TRBD1 agrees at 9 bases. The CDR3 consists of 14 residues. Germline assignment: CDR1 SQVTM and CDR2 ANQGSEA. The trim removed 5 bases at V and 4 bases at J, leaving 6 bases unmatched. The CDR3 nucleotides read TGCAGCGTTACTACCGGGACAGGGAATCAGCCCCAGCATTTT. This translates into CSVTTGTGNQPQHF.

CDR3 region: CATSSQGETNEKLFF. The DNA for the CDR3 is TGTGCCACCAGCAGCCAGGGTGAGACTAATGAAAAACTGTTTTTT. This chain connects TRBV15 to TRBJ1-4; possibly TRBD1 for D (5 bases). Germline V gene sequence: CDR1 LNHNV, CDR2 YYDKDF (reference sequence). The length of the CDR3 is 15 residues. Trimming took 3 bases from V and 2 from J, leaving 10 bases between them. The whole variable domain, filled in from reference TRBV15 and TRBJ1-4, reads DAMVIQNPRYQVTQFGKPVTLSCSQTLNHNVMYWYQQKSSQAPKLLFHYYDKDFNNEADTPDNFQSRRPNTSFCFLDIRSPGLGDTAMYLCATSSQGETNEKLFFGSGTQLSVL.

The rearrangement joins TRBV18 to TRBJ1-5, with a tentative D call TRBD1 (5 bases). The length of the CDR3 is 13 residues. V was cut by 5 bases and J by 4 bases, with 9 bases left in between. The V gene's germline CDR1 is KGHSH and CDR2 LQKENI. The CDR3 DNA sequence: TGTGCCAGCTCAGACGACAGAAATCAGCCCCAGCATTTT. It encodes CASSDDRNQPQHF. Full variable domain (missing parts from reference TRBV18 and TRBJ1-5): NAGVMQNPRHLVRRRGQEARLRCSPMKGHSHVYWYRQLPEEGLKFMVYLQKENIIDESGMPKERFSAEFPKEGPSILRIQQVVRGDSAAYFCASSDDRNQPQHFGDGTRLSIL.

The chain has TRBV7-3 and TRBJ2-5; TRBD2 aligns across 9 bases. Germline CDR1 reads SGHTA; CDR2 reads FQGTGA. The length of the CDR3 is 15 residues. Germline trimming cut 2 bases from V and 4 bases from J; bases unmatched to any gene: 5. CDR3 protein: CASSLVAGVSETQYF. The DNA for the CDR3 is TGTGCCAGCAGCTTAGTAGCGGGGGTTTCAGAGACCCAGTACTTC.

The chain couples TRBV29-1 to TRBJ2-3, with TRBD2 matching 7 bases. The CDR3 has 15 amino acids. Germline CDR1 reads SQVTM; CDR2 reads ANQGSEA. J gave up 1 base and V 6 bases, and 10 bases lay outside the gene matches. CDR3: CSVLGGSEGTDTQYF. In DNA, the CDR3 is TGCAGCGTACTCGGGGGGAGTGAGGGCACAGATACGCAGTATTTT.

The gene calls are TRBV5-6 and TRBJ2-1; 9 nucleotides match TRBD2. The CDR3 is 14 amino acids. Trimming cost V 2 bases and J 7 bases; bases outside gene matches: 4. Germline V gives CDR1 SGHDT, CDR2 YYEEEE. Written as DNA, the CDR3 is TGTGCCAGCAGCTTAGCGGGGGGAAATAATGAGCAGTTCTTC. Its translation is CASSLAGGNNEQFF. Drawing the rest from reference TRBV5-6 and TRBJ2-1, the complete variable domain is DAGVTQSPTHLIKTRGQQVTLRCSPKSGHDTVSWYQQALGQGPQFIFQYYEEEERQRGNFPDRFSGHQFPNYSSELNVNALLLGDSALYLCASSLAGGNNEQFFGPGTRLTVL.

The rearrangement links TRBV30 to TRBJ2-1; the match to TRBD2 covers 7 bases. The CDR3 is 16 amino acids. Germline lookup yields CDR1 GTSNPN and CDR2 SVGIG (reference sequence). The trim removed 2 bases at V and 0 bases at J, leaving 7 bases unmatched. Written as DNA, the CDR3 is TGTGCCTGGAGTCTAGGCGGGGGTGTCTCCTACAATGAGCAGTTCTTC. Translating gives CAWSLGGGVSYNEQFF.

Here the CDR3 DNA reads TGTGCCTGGAGTCCCCAGGGATCCTCACCCCTCCACTTT. This gives the protein CAWSPQGSSPLHF. The chain couples TRBV30 to TRBJ1-6, with D possibly being TRBD1 (5 bases). In germline, CDR1 is GTSNPN, CDR2 SVGIG (reference sequence). CDR3 length: 13 amino acids. Trimming removed 2 bases at V and 10 bases at J, with 12 bases between.

The rearrangement uses TRBV27 and TRBJ2-7; TRBD1 matches at 9 bases. The CDR3 spans 15 residues. From germline, CDR1 is MNHEY and CDR2 SMNVEV (reference sequence). The ends lost 1 base at V and 2 bases at J; junction bases unmatched: 3. The CDR3 sequence is CASSLYGTGTYEQYF. CDR3 bases: TGTGCCAGCAGTTTATACGGGACAGGGACCTACGAGCAGTACTTC.

This clone was counted between two and nine times. The V gene is TRBV29-1, the J gene TRBJ2-3; 12 nucleotides match TRBD2. Germline-derived CDR1 and CDR2 are SQVTM and ANQGSEA. V trimming: 7 bases; J trimming: 5 bases; junction bases outside the gene matches: 7. CDR3 length equals 14 residues. In DNA form, the CDR3 reads TGCAGCGCCGCCCCGGGACTAGCGGGAGATACGCAGTATTTT. Protein: CSAAPGLAGDTQYF.

J is TRBJ2-5 and V is TRBV5-1; 8 bases agree with TRBD1. The CDR3 loop spans 14 amino acids. CDR1 SGHRS and CDR2 YFSETQ come from the germline V gene. Losses at the gene ends were 3 bases for V and 2 bases for J; bases not matched to a gene: 3. CDR3 loop: CASSSDRAQETQYF. The CDR3 nucleotides are TGCGCCAGCAGCTCGGACAGGGCTCAAGAGACCCAGTACTTC.